This T cell receptor beta chain is from a study of cytomegalovirus exposure and HLA in healthy donors. Measured with immunoSEQ multiplex PCR; TCRdb has only the in-frame clones, and not every one. Found here are around 150,000 clones, 70% to 85% of them singletons; the top ten hold less than 35%. The V gene's germline CDR1 is SEHNR and CDR2 FQNEAQ (reference sequence). Trimming took 2 bases from V and 6 from J, leaving 10 bases between them. The CDR3 loop spans 13 amino acids. The sequence derives from a man younger than 40 in good health and CMV-seropositive. Material: PBMCs. The rearrangement uses TRBV7-9 and TRBJ1-1; D gene uncertain. CDR3 sequence reads: CASSLPPEPEAFF. The CDR3, as DNA: TGTGCCAGCAGCTTACCCCCAGAACCTGAAGCTTTCTTT.